This T cell receptor beta chain came from a study of blood T cell repertoires in COVID-19. A few counts support this clone. Only in-frame clones appear in the TCRdb table, and some are missing; sequencing was by immunoSEQ multiplex PCR. Among more than 50,000 clones listed, 90% were seen once. This clonotype was obtained from a man older than 75 with acute or convalescent COVID-19. The sample consisted of peripheral blood.

CDR3 sequence (DNA): TGTGCCAGCAGTGAAGGGACAGTCCAAACTAGTAATTCACCCCTCCACTTT. Its translation: CASSEGTVQTSNSPLHF. The chain couples TRBV2 to TRBJ1-6, with D possibly being TRBD1 (6 bases). With 1 base removed from V and 6 bases from J, the gap between germline ends came to 16 bases. This CDR3 is 17 amino acids long. Germline values: CDR1 SNHLY, CDR2 FYNNEI.